This T cell receptor beta chain was sequenced during a study of T-cell reconstitution after alpha-beta-depleted transplantation in children. This clonotype was counted only a few times. Researchers prepared the TCRbeta library using unique molecular identifiers, the study reports. One entry per CDR3 protein, called by TCRdb with MiXCR from the PCR reads. The table has 420,000 or so distinct CDR3 sequences, 11% seen once; the top ten hold 4.5% to 7%. V lost 3 bases and J 4 bases, leaving 12 bases between the germline ends. Germline values: CDR1 SQVTM, CDR2 ANQGSEA. CDR3 length: 13 amino acids. This clonotype originated in a human donor who donated a stem cell graft to a child with acute myeloid leukemia. The V and J genes are TRBV29-1 and TRBJ2-5; the D is unclear. Sequenced here: PBMCs from the stem cell graft donor, sampled from the stem cell graft. CDR3 protein: CSVDEGVGETQYF. CDR3 nucleotide sequence: TGCAGCGTTGATGAAGGAGTGGGAGAGACCCAGTACTTC.